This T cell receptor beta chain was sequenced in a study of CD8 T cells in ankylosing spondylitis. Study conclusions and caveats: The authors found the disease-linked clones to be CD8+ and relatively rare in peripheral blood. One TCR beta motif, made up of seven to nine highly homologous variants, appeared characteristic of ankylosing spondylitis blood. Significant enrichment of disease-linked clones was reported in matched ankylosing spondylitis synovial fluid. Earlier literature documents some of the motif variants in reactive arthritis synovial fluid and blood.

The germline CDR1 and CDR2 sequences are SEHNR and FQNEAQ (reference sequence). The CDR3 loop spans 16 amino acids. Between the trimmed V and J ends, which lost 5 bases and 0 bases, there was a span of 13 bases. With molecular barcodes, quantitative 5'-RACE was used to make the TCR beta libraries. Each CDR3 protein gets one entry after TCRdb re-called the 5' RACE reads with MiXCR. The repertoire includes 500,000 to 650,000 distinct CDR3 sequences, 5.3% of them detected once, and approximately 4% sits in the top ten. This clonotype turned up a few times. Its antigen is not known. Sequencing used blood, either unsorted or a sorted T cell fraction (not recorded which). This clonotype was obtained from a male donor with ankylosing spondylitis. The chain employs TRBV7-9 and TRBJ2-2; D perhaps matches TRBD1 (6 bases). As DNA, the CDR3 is TGTGCCAGCAGCCGCCCCGGACAGTCGAACACCGGGGAGCTGTTTTTT. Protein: CASSRPGQSNTGELFF.